This T cell receptor beta chain was identified during a study of identical twins. Findings and limits, study-wide: Insertions ran lower in abundant cord blood beta clonotypes, though not in memory repertoires.

As regards this clonotype: Its antigen is still unknown.

Healthy Caucasians provided all donations. Via MiXCR, TCRdb re-called the 5' RACE reads, giving one row per CDR3 protein. The repertoire has nearly 900,000 distinct CDR3 sequences, more than 9% of them found once; the top ten carry about 1.6%. There are 13 residues in the CDR3. The V end was cut by 7 bases, the J end by 2 bases, with 11 bases between. The same sample was also used in a study of yellow fever vaccine responses in identical twins.

The sequencing input was PBMCs. The source of this sequence is a woman between 18 and 30 years old in good health. The J gene is TRBJ2-5, the V gene TRBV12-3 or TRBV12-4; D is unresolved. DNA for the CDR3: TGTGCCAGCACTCGCCAATTACAAGAGACCCAGTACTTC. Protein product: CASTRQLQETQYF.